This is a list of T cell receptor beta chains from one sample in a study of blood T cells in healthy people across ages. From the 5' RACE reads, TCRdb called clonotypes with MiXCR, one entry per CDR3 protein. The data contain over 1,500,000 distinct CDR3 sequences, 35% to 50% of them singletons. Sequencing used blood. Receptor source: a human donor in good health. The CDR3 runs from the conserved cysteine through the conserved F or W.

j_call v_call cdr3_aa
TRBJ1-5 TRBV7-6 CASSPSPLPSQPQHF
TRBJ2-1 TRBV2 CASSEGGNEQFF
TRBJ1-2 TRBV12-3/TRBV12-4 CASGLSPGKGGYTF
TRBJ2-7 TRBV10-3 CAIGEYEQYF
TRBJ2-7 TRBV6-6 CATSERLAGPSSYEQYF
TRBJ2-5 TRBV28 CASSPTTGTAYPTTQYF
TRBJ2-7 TRBV5-1 CASSISPPRDSPSYEQYF
TRBJ1-4 TRBV10-3 CAISDGYEKLFF
TRBJ2-7 TRBV5-1 CASSLGWESSYEQYF
TRBJ1-1 TRBV7-9 CASSSRVRVVNTEAFF